These 3 T cell receptor beta chains share one sample of origin, sequenced in a study of Graves' ophthalmopathy and Graves' hyperthyroidism. The authors amplified TCR beta CDR3 regions from RNA transcripts. The first round was an RT-PCR with HTBI primers, and the second round was a multiplex PCR. TCRdb independently ran MiXCR on the multiplex PCR reads; one entry per CDR3 protein. This table has approximately 45,000 distinct CDR3 sequences, around 50% appearing once. Specimen: peripheral blood. These receptor sequences come from an adult man with Graves' ophthalmopathy.

This clonotype has at least ten counts. The genes are TRBV19 and TRBJ2-1; 10 bases match TRBD2. V dropped 5 bases and J dropped 9; count of bases not matched to a gene: 7. Germline CDR1 and CDR2: LNHDA and SQIVND (reference sequence). The CDR3 extends over 14 amino acids. CDR3 nucleotides: TGTGCCAGTAGTTGGTTGTTAGCGGGAGGTGAGCAGTTCTTC. This encodes CASSWLLAGGEQFF.

This clonotype was seen ten or more times. The chain recombines TRBV6-4 with TRBJ1-2; D remains ambiguous. There are 10 residues in the CDR3. Germline V CDR1 and CDR2: MRHNA, SNTAGT. Trimming pared 9 bases from V and 7 bases from J, leaving 9 bases between. The CDR3 coding sequence is TGTGCCAGAGAGGGTTCTGGCTACACCTTC. Residues: CAREGSGYTF.

The V call is TRBV6-1, the J call TRBJ2-7; 10 bases are a match to TRBD2. The CDR3 length is 14 residues. Germline V gene data show CDR1 as MNHNS and CDR2 as SASEGT. CDR3 sequence (DNA): TGTGCTAGGGGATGGACTAGCGGTACCTACGAGCAGTACTTC. It translates to CARGWTSGTYEQYF.